This TCR beta chain was documented in a study of blood T cell repertoires in COVID-19. Study context: Sources were T cells, B-cell-depleted T cells, or PBMCs; the material itself was cDNA or gDNA.

The CDR3 is 13 amino acids. Germline CDR1 and CDR2: MNHEY and SMNVEV (reference sequence). The ends were cut back, 5 bases at V and 4 bases at J, with 12 bases in the middle. In the original analysis: Amplification of reference gene primers provided the estimated nucleated cell counts. The table came from immunoSEQ multiplex PCR; TCRdb's copy has only in-frame clones and leaves some out. For V, J and clone size, that table is used; D and trimming come from the DNA. The sample shows tens of thousands of clones, 70% to 80% of them seen only once. This TCR derives from a woman aged 65 to 85 with acute or convalescent COVID-19. This chain joins TRBV27 and TRBJ2-7; a possible D gene is TRBD1 (6 bases). Sequencing was done on a sample of peripheral blood. The CDR3 spells CASSLTGSYEQYF. CDR3 nucleotides: TGTGCCAGCAGTCTGACAGGTTCGTACGAGCAGTACTTC.